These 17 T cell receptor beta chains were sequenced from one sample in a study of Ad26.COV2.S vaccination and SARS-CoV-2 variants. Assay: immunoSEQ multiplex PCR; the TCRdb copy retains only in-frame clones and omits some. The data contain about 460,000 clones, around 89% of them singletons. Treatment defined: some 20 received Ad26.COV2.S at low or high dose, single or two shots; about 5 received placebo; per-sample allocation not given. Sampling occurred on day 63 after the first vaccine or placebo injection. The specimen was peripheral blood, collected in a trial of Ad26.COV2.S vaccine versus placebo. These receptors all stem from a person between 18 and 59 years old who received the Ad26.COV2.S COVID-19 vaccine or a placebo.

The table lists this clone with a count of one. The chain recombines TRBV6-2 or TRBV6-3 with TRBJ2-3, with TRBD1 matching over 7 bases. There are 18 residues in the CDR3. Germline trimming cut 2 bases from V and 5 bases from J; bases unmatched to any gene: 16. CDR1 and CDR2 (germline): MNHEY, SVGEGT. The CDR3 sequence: CASSYGLESGGDLDTQYF. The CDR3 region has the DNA TGTGCCAGCAGTTACGGGCTAGAGTCAGGGGGTGATTTAGATACGCAGTATTTT.

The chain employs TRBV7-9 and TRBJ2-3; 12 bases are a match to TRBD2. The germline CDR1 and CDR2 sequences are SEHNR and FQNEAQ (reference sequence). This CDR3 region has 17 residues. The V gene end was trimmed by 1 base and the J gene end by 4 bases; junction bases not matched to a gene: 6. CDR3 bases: TGTGCCAGCAGCTTAGGAGCTACTAGCGGGAGGCCAGATACGCAGTATTTT. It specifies CASSLGATSGRPDTQYF.

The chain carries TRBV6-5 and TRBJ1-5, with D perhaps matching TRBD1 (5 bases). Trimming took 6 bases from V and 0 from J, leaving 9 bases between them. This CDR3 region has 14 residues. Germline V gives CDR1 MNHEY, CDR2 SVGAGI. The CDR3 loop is CASRQTDSNQPQHF. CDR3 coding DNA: TGTGCCAGCAGACAGACAGATAGCAATCAGCCCCAGCATTTT.

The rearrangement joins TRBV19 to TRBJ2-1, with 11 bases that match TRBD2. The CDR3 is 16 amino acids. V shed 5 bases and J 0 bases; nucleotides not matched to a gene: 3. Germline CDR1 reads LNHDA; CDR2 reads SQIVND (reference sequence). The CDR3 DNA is TGTGCCAGTAGTTCCGGGACTAGCGGCTCCTACAATGAGCAGTTCTTC. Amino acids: CASSSGTSGSYNEQFF.

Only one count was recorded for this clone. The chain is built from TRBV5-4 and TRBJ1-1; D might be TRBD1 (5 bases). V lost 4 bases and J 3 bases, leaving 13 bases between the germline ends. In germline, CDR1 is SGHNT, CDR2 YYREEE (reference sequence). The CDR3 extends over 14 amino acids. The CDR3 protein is CASSRAGYDTEAFF. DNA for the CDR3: TGTGCCAGCAGCAGGGCAGGGTATGACACTGAAGCTTTCTTT.

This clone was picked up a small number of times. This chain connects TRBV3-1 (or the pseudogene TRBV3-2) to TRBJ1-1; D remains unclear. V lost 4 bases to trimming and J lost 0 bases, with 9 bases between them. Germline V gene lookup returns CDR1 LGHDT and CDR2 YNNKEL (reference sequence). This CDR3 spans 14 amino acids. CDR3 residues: CASSLSGLNTEAFF. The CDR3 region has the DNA TGTGCCAGCAGCCTAAGCGGGCTGAACACTGAAGCTTTCTTT.

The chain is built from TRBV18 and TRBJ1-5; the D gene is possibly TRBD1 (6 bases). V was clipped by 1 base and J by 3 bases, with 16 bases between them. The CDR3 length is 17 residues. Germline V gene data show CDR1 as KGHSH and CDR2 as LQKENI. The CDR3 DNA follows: TGTGCCAGCTCACCACAGACAGGAGGGGCCTACAATCAGCCCCAGCATTTT. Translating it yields CASSPQTGGAYNQPQHF.

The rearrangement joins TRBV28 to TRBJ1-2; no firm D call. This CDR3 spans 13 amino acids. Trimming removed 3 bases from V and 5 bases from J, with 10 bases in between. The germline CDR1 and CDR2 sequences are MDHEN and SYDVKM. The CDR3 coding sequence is TGTGCCAGCAGTTTTCTATTCGGGTATGGCTACACCTTC. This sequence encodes CASSFLFGYGYTF.

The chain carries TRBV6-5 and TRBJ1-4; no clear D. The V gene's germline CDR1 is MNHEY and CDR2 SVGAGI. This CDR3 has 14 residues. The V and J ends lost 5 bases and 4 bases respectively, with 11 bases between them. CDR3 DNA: TGTGCCAGCAGTCTACGGGCAGTTAATGAAAAACTGTTTTTT. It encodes CASSLRAVNEKLFF.

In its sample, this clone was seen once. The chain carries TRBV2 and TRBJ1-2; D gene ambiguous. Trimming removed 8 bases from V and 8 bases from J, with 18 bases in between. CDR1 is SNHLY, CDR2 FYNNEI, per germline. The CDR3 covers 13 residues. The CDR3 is CASRRQEVEGYTF. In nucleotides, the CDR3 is TGTGCCAGCCGCAGGCAGGAAGTAGAAGGCTACACCTTC.

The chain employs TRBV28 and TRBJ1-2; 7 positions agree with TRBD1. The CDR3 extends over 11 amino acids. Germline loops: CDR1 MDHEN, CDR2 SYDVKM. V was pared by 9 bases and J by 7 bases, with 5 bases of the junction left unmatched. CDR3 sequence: CASRQGSGYTF. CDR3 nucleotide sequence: TGTGCCAGTCGACAGGGTAGTGGCTACACCTTC.

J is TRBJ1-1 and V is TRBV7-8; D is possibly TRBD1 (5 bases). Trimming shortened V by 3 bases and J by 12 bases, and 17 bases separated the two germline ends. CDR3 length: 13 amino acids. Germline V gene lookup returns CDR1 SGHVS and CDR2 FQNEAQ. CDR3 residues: CASSFRQGGSPFF. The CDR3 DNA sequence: TGTGCCAGCAGCTTCCGTCAGGGTGGATCGCCTTTCTTT.

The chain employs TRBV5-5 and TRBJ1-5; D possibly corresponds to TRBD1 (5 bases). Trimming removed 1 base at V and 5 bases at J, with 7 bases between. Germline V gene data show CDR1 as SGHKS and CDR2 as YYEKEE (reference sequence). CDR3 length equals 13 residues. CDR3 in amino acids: CASSLLGDQPQHF. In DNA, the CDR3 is TGTGCCAGCAGCTTGTTAGGGGATCAGCCCCAGCATTTT.

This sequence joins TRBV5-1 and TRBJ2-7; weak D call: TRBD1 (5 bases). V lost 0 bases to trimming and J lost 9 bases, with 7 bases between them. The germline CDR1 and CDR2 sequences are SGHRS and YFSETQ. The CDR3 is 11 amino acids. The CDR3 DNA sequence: TGCGCCAGCAGCTTGGGGCAGGGGCAGTACTTC. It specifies CASSLGQGQYF.

The CDR3 sequence is CASSYGLAGYGELFF. The DNA for the CDR3 is TGTGCCAGCAGCTACGGACTAGCGGGATACGGGGAGCTGTTTTTT. V usage is TRBV27 and J usage is TRBJ2-2; 12 nucleotides align to TRBD2. Germline CDR1 reads MNHEY; CDR2 reads SMNVEV (reference sequence). The CDR3 length is 15 residues. V was pared by 6 bases and J by 7 bases, with 6 bases of the junction left unmatched.

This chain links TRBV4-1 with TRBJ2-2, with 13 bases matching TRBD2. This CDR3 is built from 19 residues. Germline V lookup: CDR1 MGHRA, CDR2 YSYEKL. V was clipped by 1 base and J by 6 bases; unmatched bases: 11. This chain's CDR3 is CASSQGPGLAGVRAGELFF. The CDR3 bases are TGCGCCAGCAGCCAAGGTCCAGGACTAGCGGGGGTTAGGGCCGGGGAGCTGTTTTTT.

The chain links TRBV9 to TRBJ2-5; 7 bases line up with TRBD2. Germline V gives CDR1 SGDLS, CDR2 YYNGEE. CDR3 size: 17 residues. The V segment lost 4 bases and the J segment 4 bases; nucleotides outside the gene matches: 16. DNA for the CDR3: TGTGCCAGCAGCCTCCGGGGGGTAGCGCCGGTGGGAGAGACCCAGTACTTC. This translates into CASSLRGVAPVGETQYF.